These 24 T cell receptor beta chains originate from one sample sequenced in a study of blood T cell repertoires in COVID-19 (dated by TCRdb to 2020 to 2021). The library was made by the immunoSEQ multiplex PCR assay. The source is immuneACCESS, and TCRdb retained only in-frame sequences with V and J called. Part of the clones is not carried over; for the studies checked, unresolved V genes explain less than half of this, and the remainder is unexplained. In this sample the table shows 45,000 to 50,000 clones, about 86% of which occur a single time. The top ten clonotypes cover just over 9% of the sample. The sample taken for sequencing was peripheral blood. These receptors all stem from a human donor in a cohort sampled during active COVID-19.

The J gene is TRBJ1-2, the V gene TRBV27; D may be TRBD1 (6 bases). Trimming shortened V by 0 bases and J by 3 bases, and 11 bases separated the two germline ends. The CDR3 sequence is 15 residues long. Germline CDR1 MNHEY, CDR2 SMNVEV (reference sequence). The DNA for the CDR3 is TGTGCCAGCAGTTTATCGGGGGCCTACTACTATGGCTACACCTTC. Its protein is CASSLSGAYYYGYTF.

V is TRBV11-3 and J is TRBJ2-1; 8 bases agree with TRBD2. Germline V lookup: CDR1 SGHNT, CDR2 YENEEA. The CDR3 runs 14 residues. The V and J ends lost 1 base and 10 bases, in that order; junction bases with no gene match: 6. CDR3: CASSLGTSRREQFF. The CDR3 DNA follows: TGTGCCAGCAGCTTAGGGACTAGCCGACGAGAGCAGTTCTTC.

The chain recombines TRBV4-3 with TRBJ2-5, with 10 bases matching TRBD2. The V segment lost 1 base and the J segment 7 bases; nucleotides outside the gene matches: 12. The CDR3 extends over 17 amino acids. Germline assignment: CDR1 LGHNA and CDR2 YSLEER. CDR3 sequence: CASSQGRTGLASGTQYF. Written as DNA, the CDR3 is TGCGCCAGCAGCCAAGGCCGAACGGGACTAGCGTCTGGGACCCAGTACTTC.

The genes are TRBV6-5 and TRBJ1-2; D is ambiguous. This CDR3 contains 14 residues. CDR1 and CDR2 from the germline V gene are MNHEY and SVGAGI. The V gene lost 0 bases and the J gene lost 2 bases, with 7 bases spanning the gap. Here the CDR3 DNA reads TGTGCCAGCAGTTACTCCTCAGTCAACTATGGCTACACCTTC. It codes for CASSYSSVNYGYTF.

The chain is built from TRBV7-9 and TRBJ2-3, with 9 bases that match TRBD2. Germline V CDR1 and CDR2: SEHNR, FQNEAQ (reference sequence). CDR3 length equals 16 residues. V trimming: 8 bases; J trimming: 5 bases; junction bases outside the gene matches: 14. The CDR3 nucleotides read TGTGCCAGCTCACGCGGCCTAGCGGGGAGAGTAGATACGCAGTATTTT. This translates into CASSRGLAGRVDTQYF.

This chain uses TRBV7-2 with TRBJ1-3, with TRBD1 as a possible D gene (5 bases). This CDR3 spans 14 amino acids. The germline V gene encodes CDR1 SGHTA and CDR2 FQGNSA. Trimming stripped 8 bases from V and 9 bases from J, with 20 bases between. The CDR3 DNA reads TGTGCCAGCCACACACCGACAGATGGGCGCACCATATATTTT. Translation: CASHTPTDGRTIYF.

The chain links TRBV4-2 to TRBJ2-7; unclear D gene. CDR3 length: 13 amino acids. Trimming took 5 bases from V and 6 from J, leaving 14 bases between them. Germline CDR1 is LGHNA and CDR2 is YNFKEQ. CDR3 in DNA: TGTGCCAGCAGCGCGACCGGAGCATCCGAGCAGTACTTC. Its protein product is CASSATGASEQYF.

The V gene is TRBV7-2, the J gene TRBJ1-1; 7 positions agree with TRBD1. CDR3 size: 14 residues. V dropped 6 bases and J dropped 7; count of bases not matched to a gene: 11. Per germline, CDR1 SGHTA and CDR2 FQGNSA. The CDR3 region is CASRRPGQIDEAFF. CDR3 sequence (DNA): TGTGCCAGCAGACGGCCGGGACAGATAGATGAAGCTTTCTTT.

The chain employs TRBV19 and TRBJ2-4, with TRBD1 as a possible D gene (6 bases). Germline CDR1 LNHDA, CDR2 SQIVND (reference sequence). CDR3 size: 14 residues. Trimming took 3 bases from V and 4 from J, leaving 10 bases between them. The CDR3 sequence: CASSITDRKNIQYF. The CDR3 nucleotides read TGTGCCAGTAGTATTACGGACAGAAAAAACATTCAGTACTTC.

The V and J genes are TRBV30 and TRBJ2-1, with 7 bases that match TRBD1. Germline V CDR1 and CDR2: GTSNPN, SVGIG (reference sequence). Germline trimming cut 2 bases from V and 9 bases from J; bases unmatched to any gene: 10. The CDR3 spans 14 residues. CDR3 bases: TGTGCCTGGAGTCTAGGTCTAGGGGGCGGTGAGCAGTTCTTC. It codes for CAWSLGLGGGEQFF.

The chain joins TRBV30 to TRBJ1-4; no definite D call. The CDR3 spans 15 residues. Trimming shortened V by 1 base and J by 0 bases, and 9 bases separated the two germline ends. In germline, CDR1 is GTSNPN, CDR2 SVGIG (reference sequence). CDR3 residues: CAWSGAGSTNEKLFF. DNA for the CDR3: TGTGCCTGGAGTGGGGCGGGTTCAACTAATGAAAAACTGTTTTTT.

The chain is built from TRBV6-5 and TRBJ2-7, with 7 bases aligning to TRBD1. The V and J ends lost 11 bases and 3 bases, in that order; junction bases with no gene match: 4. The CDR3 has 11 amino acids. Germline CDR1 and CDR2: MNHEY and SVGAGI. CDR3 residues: CASRQGYEQYF. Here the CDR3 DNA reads TGTGCCTCGAGACAGGGCTACGAGCAGTACTTC.

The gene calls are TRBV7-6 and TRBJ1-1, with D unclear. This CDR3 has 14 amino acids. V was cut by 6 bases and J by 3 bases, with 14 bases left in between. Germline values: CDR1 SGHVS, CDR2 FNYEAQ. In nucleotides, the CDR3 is TGTGCCAGCAGGGGCCCCCTCAAGGACACTGAAGCTTTCTTT. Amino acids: CASRGPLKDTEAFF.

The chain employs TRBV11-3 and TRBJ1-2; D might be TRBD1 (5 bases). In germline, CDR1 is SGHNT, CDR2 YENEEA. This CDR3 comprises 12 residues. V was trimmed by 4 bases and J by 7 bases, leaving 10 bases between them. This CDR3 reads CASSSQACGYTF. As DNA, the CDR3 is TGTGCCAGCAGCTCACAGGCTTGTGGCTACACCTTC.

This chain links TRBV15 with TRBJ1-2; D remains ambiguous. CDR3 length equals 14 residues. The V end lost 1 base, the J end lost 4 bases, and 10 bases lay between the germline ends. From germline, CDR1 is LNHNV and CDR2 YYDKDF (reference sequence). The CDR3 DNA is TGTGCCACCAGCAGAGTTTCAGAAATCTATGGCTACACCTTC. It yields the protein CATSRVSEIYGYTF.

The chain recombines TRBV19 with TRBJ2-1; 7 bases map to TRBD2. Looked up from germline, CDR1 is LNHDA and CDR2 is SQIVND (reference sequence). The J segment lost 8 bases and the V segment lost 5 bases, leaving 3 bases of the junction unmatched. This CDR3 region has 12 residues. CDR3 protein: CASSGSGDEQFF. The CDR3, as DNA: TGTGCCAGTAGTGGCAGCGGGGATGAGCAGTTCTTC.

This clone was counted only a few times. The CDR3 spells CASSGQGAYEQYF. CDR3 coding DNA: TGTGCCAGCAGCGGACAGGGTGCCTACGAGCAGTACTTC. The rearrangement links TRBV9 to TRBJ2-7; 7 bases are a match to TRBD1. The germline V gene has CDR1 SGDLS and CDR2 YYNGEE. J was trimmed by 2 bases and V by 3 bases; bases with no gene match: 2. The CDR3 has 13 amino acids.

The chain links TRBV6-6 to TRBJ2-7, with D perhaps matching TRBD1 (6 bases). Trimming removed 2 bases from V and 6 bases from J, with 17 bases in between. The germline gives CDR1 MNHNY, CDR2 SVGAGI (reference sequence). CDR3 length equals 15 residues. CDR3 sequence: CASSYKQGRSVEQYF. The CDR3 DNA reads TGTGCCAGCAGTTACAAACAGGGAAGGTCGGTCGAGCAGTACTTC.

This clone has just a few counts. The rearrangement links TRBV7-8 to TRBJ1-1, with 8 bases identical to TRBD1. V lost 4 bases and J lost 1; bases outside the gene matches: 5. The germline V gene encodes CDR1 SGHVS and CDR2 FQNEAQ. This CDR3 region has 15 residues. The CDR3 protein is CASSYPDRGNTEAFF. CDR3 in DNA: TGTGCCAGCAGCTATCCCGACAGGGGGAACACTGAAGCTTTCTTT.

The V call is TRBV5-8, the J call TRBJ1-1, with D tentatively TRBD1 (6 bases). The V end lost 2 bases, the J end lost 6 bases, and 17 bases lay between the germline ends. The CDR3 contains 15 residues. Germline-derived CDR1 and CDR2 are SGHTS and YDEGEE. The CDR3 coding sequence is TGTGCCAGCAGCTTAATCAGGGGAGCTGTGTCTGAAGCTTTCTTT. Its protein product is CASSLIRGAVSEAFF.

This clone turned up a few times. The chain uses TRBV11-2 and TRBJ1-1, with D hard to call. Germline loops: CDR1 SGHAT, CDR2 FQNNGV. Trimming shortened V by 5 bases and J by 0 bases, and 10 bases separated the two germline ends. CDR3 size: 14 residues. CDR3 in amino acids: CASSLRSLNTEAFF. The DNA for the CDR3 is TGTGCCAGCAGCCTAAGAAGCTTGAACACTGAAGCTTTCTTT.

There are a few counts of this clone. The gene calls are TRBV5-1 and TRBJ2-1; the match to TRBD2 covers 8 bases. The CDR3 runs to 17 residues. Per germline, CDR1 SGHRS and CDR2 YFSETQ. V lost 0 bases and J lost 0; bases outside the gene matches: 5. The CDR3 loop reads CASSLDGGGISYNEQFF. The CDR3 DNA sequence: TGCGCCAGCAGCTTGGATGGCGGGGGGATCTCCTACAATGAGCAGTTCTTC.

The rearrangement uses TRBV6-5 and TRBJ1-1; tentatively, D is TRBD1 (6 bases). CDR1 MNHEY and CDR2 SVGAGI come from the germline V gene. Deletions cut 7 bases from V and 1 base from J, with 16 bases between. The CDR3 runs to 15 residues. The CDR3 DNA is TGTGCCAGCATCCCGATTAGGGGGGGGAACACTGAAGCTTTCTTT. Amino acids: CASIPIRGGNTEAFF.

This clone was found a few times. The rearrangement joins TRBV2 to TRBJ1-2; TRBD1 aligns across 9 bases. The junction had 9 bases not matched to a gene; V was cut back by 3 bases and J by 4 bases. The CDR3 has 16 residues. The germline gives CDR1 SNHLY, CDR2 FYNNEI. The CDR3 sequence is CASSDLDWDRAYGYTF. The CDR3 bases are TGTGCCAGCAGTGACCTGGACTGGGACAGGGCCTATGGCTACACCTTC.